One sample yielded the 30 T cell receptor beta chains listed below, sequenced in a study of T cells after yellow fever vaccination. TCRdb analysed the 5' RACE reads with MiXCR anew, one entry per CDR3 protein. The data contain 620,000 or so distinct CDR3 sequences, more than 9% of them singletons. Sample: PBMCs, taken on the day of the yellow fever booster vaccination. The receptors were gathered from a man under 40 who received the YFV17D yellow fever vaccine.

V gene TRBV7-8 combines with J gene TRBJ1-5; TRBD1 matches 9 bases. The V gene end was trimmed by 10 bases and the J gene end by 2 bases; junction bases not matched to a gene: 6. Germline assignment: CDR1 SGHVS and CDR2 FQNEAQ. There are 14 residues in the CDR3. CDR3 loop: CATRDRGGNQPQHF. Here the CDR3 DNA reads TGTGCCACCAGAGACAGGGGGGGCAATCAGCCCCAGCATTTT.

This clonotype showed up just a few times. The chain is built from TRBV20-1 and TRBJ2-3, with D maybe TRBD2 (9 bases). This CDR3 has 20 amino acids. Trimming took off 0 bases at V and 0 bases at J, with 25 bases between the two ends. The germline V gene encodes CDR1 DFQATT and CDR2 SNEGSKA (reference sequence). This CDR3 is CSARDLPGGLAGSSTDTQYF. CDR3 bases: TGCAGTGCTAGAGATCTACCAGGGGGCCTAGCGGGGTCTAGCACAGATACGCAGTATTTT.

The chain is built from TRBV2 and TRBJ2-5, with D possibly TRBD1 on 6 matching bases. The CDR3 sequence is 13 residues long. CDR1 and CDR2 from the germline V gene are SNHLY and FYNNEI. Trimming stripped 7 bases from V and 5 bases from J, with 14 bases between. The CDR3: CASTSQGWETQYF. CDR3 coding DNA: TGTGCCAGCACTTCGCAGGGGTGGGAGACCCAGTACTTC.

This clonotype was seen a handful of times. The chain combines TRBV7-2 with TRBJ2-1; 11 nucleotides agree with TRBD1. Germline CDR1 is SGHTA and CDR2 is FQGNSA. There are 17 residues in the CDR3. Germline trimming cut 5 bases from V and 0 bases from J; bases unmatched to any gene: 6. The CDR3 sequence is CASSTRTGGSSYNEQFF. The DNA of the CDR3 is TGTGCCAGCAGCACCCGGACAGGGGGCAGCTCCTACAATGAGCAGTTCTTC.

The gene calls are TRBV30 and TRBJ2-1; 9 nucleotides line up with TRBD1. Germline-derived CDR1 and CDR2 are GTSNPN and SVGIG (reference sequence). Trimming removed 3 bases from V and 8 bases from J; junction bases left unmatched: 8. The CDR3 runs to 14 residues. This CDR3 is CAWRSGQGIDEQFF. The DNA of the CDR3 is TGTGCCTGGAGATCGGGACAGGGCATCGATGAGCAGTTCTTC.

This clonotype was detected ten times or more. V usage is TRBV7-3 and J usage is TRBJ2-3, with TRBD2 matching 8 bases. In germline, CDR1 is SGHTA, CDR2 FQGTGA. CDR3 length: 18 residues. The J segment lost 0 bases and the V segment lost 5 bases, leaving 13 bases of the junction unmatched. The chain's CDR3 is CASSPRGLGGGSTDTQYF. CDR3 nucleotide sequence: TGTGCCAGCAGCCCACGTGGGCTGGGCGGGGGGAGCACAGATACGCAGTATTTT.

This clonotype was detected only a few times. The chain recombines TRBV5-1 with TRBJ2-2; D unclear. Germline loops: CDR1 SGHRS, CDR2 YFSETQ. The V and J ends lost 1 base and 5 bases respectively, with 9 bases between them. The CDR3 consists of 14 residues. The CDR3 reads CASSLPERTGELFF. In DNA, the CDR3 is TGCGCCAGCAGCTTGCCAGAAAGAACCGGGGAGCTGTTTTTT.

This clonotype was seen a few times. This rearrangement joins TRBV6-2 or TRBV6-3 to TRBJ1-5; 8 bases agree with TRBD1. Germline CDR1 and CDR2: MNHEY and SVGEGT. The J segment lost 2 bases and the V segment lost 4 bases, leaving 10 bases of the junction unmatched. CDR3 length: 17 amino acids. CDR3 sequence (DNA): TGTGCCAGCAGTTGGGACAGGCCGCTCCTTGGCAATCAGCCCCAGCATTTT. This encodes CASSWDRPLLGNQPQHF.

This clonotype was picked up a small number of times. The chain has TRBV28 and TRBJ2-7, with D possibly TRBD1 on 5 matching bases. This CDR3 comprises 13 residues. Germline V gene sequence: CDR1 MDHEN, CDR2 SYDVKM. Trimming removed 2 bases at V and 7 bases at J, with 12 bases between. CDR3 loop: CASSLNAGREQYF. DNA of the CDR3: TGTGCCAGCAGTTTAAACGCAGGGCGAGAGCAGTACTTC. Looking up the rest from reference TRBV28 and TRBJ2-7 gives the full variable domain: DVKVTQSSRYLVKRTGEKVFLECVQDMDHENMFWYRQDPGLGLRLIYFSYDVKMKEKGDIPEGYSVSREKKERFSLILESASTNQTSMYLCASSLNAGREQYFGPGTRLTVT.

The V gene is TRBV11-2, the J gene TRBJ2-7; 12 nucleotides agree with TRBD2. The J segment lost 3 bases and the V segment lost 6 bases, leaving 12 bases of the junction unmatched. Germline assignment: CDR1 SGHAT and CDR2 FQNNGV. The CDR3 totals 17 residues. CDR3 sequence reads: CASRKGPGLAGSYEQYF. The CDR3, as DNA: TGTGCCAGCAGAAAGGGACCCGGACTAGCGGGAAGCTACGAGCAGTACTTC.

This clonotype was observed a few times. The CDR3 DNA reads TGTGCCAGTACCCTGGGAACCGGGGCGGAGACCCAGTACTTC. Translation gives CASTLGTGAETQYF. The rearrangement joins TRBV19 to TRBJ2-5, with D perhaps given as TRBD1 or TRBD2 (5 bases each). Per the germline V gene, CDR1 is LNHDA and CDR2 is SQIVND (reference sequence). Trimming removed 7 bases from V and 5 bases from J, with 17 bases in between. CDR3 length: 14 residues. The whole variable domain, filled in from reference TRBV19 and TRBJ2-5, reads DGGITQSPKYLFRKEGQNVTLSCEQNLNHDAMYWYRQDPGQGLRLIYYSQIVNDFQKGDIAEGYSVSREKKESFPLTVTSAQKNPTAFYLCASTLGTGAETQYFGPGTRLLVL.

This clonotype showed up just a few times. This chain joins TRBV7-9 and TRBJ2-7, with 8 bases lining up with TRBD2. The CDR3 loop spans 13 amino acids. Germline V gene sequence: CDR1 SEHNR, CDR2 FQNEAQ (reference sequence). As DNA, the CDR3 is TGTGTCGTAGCGGGGCTGTCACCCGGCGAGCAGTACTTC. Translated: CVVAGLSPGEQYF.

This clonotype appeared a few times. The rearrangement uses TRBV20-1 and TRBJ2-2, with 9 bases aligning to TRBD1. CDR1 and CDR2 from the germline V gene are DFQATT and SNEGSKA (reference sequence). With V trimmed by 6 bases and J by 6 bases, 11 bases remained unmatched. This CDR3 spans 15 amino acids. The CDR3 region has the DNA TGCAGTGCGCGTCCGGGACAGGGAGTCCCCGGGGAGCTGTTTTTT. Protein: CSARPGQGVPGELFF.

This clonotype was picked up a small number of times. The V call is TRBV12-5, the J call TRBJ2-7, with a tentative D call TRBD1 (5 bases). Germline CDR1 and CDR2: LGHNT and FRNRAP. The CDR3 covers 16 residues. Trimming left V 9 bases short and J 3 bases short, with 24 bases between. For the CDR3, the DNA is TGTGCTAGGGTTCGTCGACAGACAGCTCAAGTCTACGAGCAGTACTTC. It translates to CARVRRQTAQVYEQYF. The full variable domain, rest sourced from reference TRBV12-5 and TRBJ2-7, is DARVTQTPRHKVTEMGQEVTMRCQPILGHNTVFWYRQTMMQGLELLAYFRNRAPLDDSGMPKDRFSAEMPDATLATLKIQPSEPRDSAVYFCARVRRQTAQVYEQYFGPGTRLTVT.

This chain connects TRBV19 to TRBJ2-1, with D perhaps TRBD1 (6 bases). The germline V gene encodes CDR1 LNHDA and CDR2 SQIVND (reference sequence). The CDR3 sequence is 14 residues long. Trimming removed 1 base at V and 6 bases at J, with 10 bases between. The CDR3 spells CASSIVAGVNEQFF. The CDR3 region has the DNA TGTGCCAGTAGTATAGTGGCAGGGGTCAATGAGCAGTTCTTC.

The chain combines TRBV25-1 with TRBJ2-7; TRBD1 agrees at 9 bases. This CDR3 has 15 amino acids. The V gene end was trimmed by 3 bases and the J gene end by 1 base; junction bases not matched to a gene: 4. The V gene's germline CDR1 is MGHDK and CDR2 SYGVNS. CDR3 nucleotides: TGTGCCAGCAGTGACTGGGGGACAGGGTCCTACGAGCAGTACTTC. Amino acids: CASSDWGTGSYEQYF.

This clonotype was seen at least ten times. The chain carries TRBV5-6 and TRBJ2-4, with D maybe TRBD2 (5 bases). This CDR3 has 14 residues. Trimming removed 5 bases at V and 4 bases at J, with 13 bases between. Germline values: CDR1 SGHDT, CDR2 YYEEEE. The CDR3 protein is CASSFAGYKNIQYF. The CDR3 bases are TGTGCCAGCAGTTTCGCGGGTTATAAAAACATTCAGTACTTC.

The chain recombines TRBV6-2 or TRBV6-3 with TRBJ2-3, with D perhaps matching TRBD1 (6 bases). This CDR3 is built from 14 residues. Germline values: CDR1 MNHEY, CDR2 SVGEGT. Trimming left V 2 bases short and J 4 bases short, with 10 bases between. CDR3: CASSYGTQSDTQYF. The CDR3 DNA is TGTGCCAGCAGTTACGGGACACAATCAGATACGCAGTATTTT.

The chain uses TRBV19 and TRBJ2-5, with 11 bases that match TRBD2. Trimming at V came to 6 bases and at J to 0 bases, leaving 3 bases not matched to a gene. The CDR3 runs to 15 residues. The germline V gene encodes CDR1 LNHDA and CDR2 SQIVND (reference sequence). The CDR3: CASRRLAGNQETQYF. CDR3 sequence (DNA): TGTGCCAGTAGACGACTAGCGGGAAACCAAGAGACCCAGTACTTC.

This chain joins TRBV10-1 and TRBJ2-7; unclear D gene. V was trimmed by 2 bases and J by 0 bases, leaving 8 bases between them. The CDR3 has 14 amino acids. Germline V gene lookup returns CDR1 WNHNN and CDR2 SYGVQD (reference sequence). CDR3 region: CASSEGRSSYEQYF. The CDR3 nucleotides are TGCGCCAGCAGTGAGGGTAGGAGCTCCTACGAGCAGTACTTC.

V and J are TRBV4-3 and TRBJ2-5; 10 bases fit TRBD2. V shed 0 bases, J shed 4 bases, and the junction held 8 bases outside the gene matches. The CDR3 totals 17 residues. Germline V gene lookup returns CDR1 LGHNA and CDR2 YSLEER. The CDR3 is CASSQDFPSGRVETQYF. Here the CDR3 DNA reads TGCGCCAGCAGCCAAGATTTCCCTAGCGGGAGAGTAGAGACCCAGTACTTC.

The chain links TRBV21-1 to TRBJ2-1; the D call TRBD2 from the table was never checked on the DNA. TRBV21-1 is recorded as a pseudogene. This CDR3 has 13 residues. Written as DNA, the CDR3 is TGTGCCAGCTCCAGTGCCGGGACGGTTGAGCAGTTCTTC. The encoded protein is CASSSAGTVEQFF.

This clonotype came up many times. This chain connects TRBV4-2 to TRBJ2-7, with 7 positions matching TRBD2. The CDR3 is 14 amino acids. The V gene's germline CDR1 is LGHNA and CDR2 YNFKEQ. The V segment lost 3 bases and the J segment 2 bases; nucleotides outside the gene matches: 4. CDR3 amino acids: CASSQRLATYEQYF. The CDR3, as DNA: TGTGCCAGCAGCCAGAGACTAGCCACCTACGAGCAGTACTTC.

The genes are TRBV20-1 and TRBJ2-1, with D possibly being TRBD2 (5 bases). Trimming stripped 3 bases from V and 6 bases from J, with 12 bases between. This CDR3 spans 13 amino acids. Germline CDR1 reads DFQATT; CDR2 reads SNEGSKA (reference sequence). The CDR3 region has the DNA TGCAGTGCTAGCCGAGGGTCGGGCAATGAGCAGTTCTTC. It is translated as CSASRGSGNEQFF.

The J gene is TRBJ2-2, the V gene TRBV5-1; no clear D. The CDR3 spans 15 residues. Per the germline V gene, CDR1 is SGHRS and CDR2 is YFSETQ. V was trimmed by 3 bases and J by 0 bases, leaving 9 bases between them. Here the CDR3 DNA reads TGCGCCAGCAGCTATTGGGATCCGAACACCGGGGAGCTGTTTTTT. Protein: CASSYWDPNTGELFF.

The V gene is TRBV7-6, the J gene TRBJ2-5; 10 bases match TRBD2. Trimming cost V 1 base and J 2 bases; bases outside gene matches: 7. The CDR3 sequence is 17 residues long. In germline, CDR1 is SGHVS, CDR2 FNYEAQ. CDR3 coding DNA: TGTGCCAGCAGCTTAGGAGCCCTAGCGGGAGAGCAAGAGACCCAGTACTTC. Its protein is CASSLGALAGEQETQYF. Complete variable domain (other parts from reference TRBV7-6 and TRBJ2-5): GAGVSQSPRYKVTKRGQDVALRCDPISGHVSLYWYRQALGQGPEFLTYFNYEAQQDKSGLPNDRFSAERPEGSISTLTIQRTEQRDSAMYRCASSLGALAGEQETQYFGPGTRLLVL.

J is TRBJ2-1 and V is TRBV6-2 or TRBV6-3; D remains unclear. From germline, CDR1 is MNHEY and CDR2 SVGEGT. The CDR3 contains 12 residues. V was shortened by 4 bases and J by 7 bases, with 8 bases between the two germline ends. CDR3 nucleotide sequence: TGTGCCAGCAGTTCCTCAAGGAATGAGCAGTTCTTC. Amino acids: CASSSSRNEQFF.

This clonotype was found a few times. This chain uses TRBV5-6 with TRBJ2-3; 9 nucleotides match TRBD2. With 8 bases clipped from V and 0 bases from J, the junction kept 16 bases outside the gene matches. This CDR3 has 18 residues. The V gene's germline CDR1 is SGHDT and CDR2 YYEEEE. In nucleotides, the CDR3 is TGTGCCAGTAAATCAGAGGCTAGCGGGGCCCCTAGCACAGATACGCAGTATTTT. The encoded protein is CASKSEASGAPSTDTQYF.

This clonotype was counted ten times or more. The V and J genes are TRBV20-1 and TRBJ2-7; either TRBD1 or TRBD2 may fit D (5 bases each). Deletions cut 5 bases from V and 2 bases from J, with 13 bases between. The germline V gene encodes CDR1 DFQATT and CDR2 SNEGSKA (reference sequence). The CDR3 totals 13 residues. This chain's CDR3 is CSALPGTPYEQYF. CDR3 sequence (DNA): TGCAGTGCTCTCCCAGGGACCCCCTACGAGCAGTACTTC.

This clonotype was seen a few times. This rearrangement joins TRBV7-2 to TRBJ1-1; the match to TRBD1 covers 9 bases. Germline V gene lookup returns CDR1 SGHTA and CDR2 FQGNSA. With 5 bases clipped from V and 5 bases from J, the junction kept 6 bases outside the gene matches. This CDR3 has 14 residues. CDR3 residues: CASSGTGRKTEAFF. In DNA, the CDR3 is TGTGCCAGCAGCGGGACAGGGAGAAAAACTGAAGCTTTCTTT.